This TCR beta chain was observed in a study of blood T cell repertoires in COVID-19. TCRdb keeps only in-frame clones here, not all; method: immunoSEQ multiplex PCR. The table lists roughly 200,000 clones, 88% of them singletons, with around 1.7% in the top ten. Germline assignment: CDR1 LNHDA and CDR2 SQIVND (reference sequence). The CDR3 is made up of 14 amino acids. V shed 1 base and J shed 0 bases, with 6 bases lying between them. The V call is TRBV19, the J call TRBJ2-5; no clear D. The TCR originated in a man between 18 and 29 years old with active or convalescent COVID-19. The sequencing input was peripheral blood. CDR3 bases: TGTGCCAGTAGTATAGGCGAGTACCAAGAGACCCAGTACTTC. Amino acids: CASSIGEYQETQYF.